The following is a T cell receptor beta chain sequence with its context. The V gene's germline CDR1 is SGDLS and CDR2 YYNGEE. V dropped 6 bases and J dropped 0 bases, with 15 bases sitting between them. This CDR3 spans 15 amino acids. How the authors handled the data: Estimated nucleated cell counts came from reference gene primer amplification. Method: immunoSEQ multiplex PCR; TCRdb's copy keeps in-frame clones and lacks some. Clonal size and the V and J genes are those of that table, whereas D and trimming came from the DNA. The table lists 150,000 to 200,000 clones, about 86% of them singletons. The data originate from a study of blood T cell repertoires in COVID-19.

This receptor was taken from a man younger than 35 with acute or convalescent COVID-19. Specimen: peripheral blood. The chain employs TRBV9 and TRBJ1-2; no reliable D call. CDR3 residues: CASTPGNSPNYGYTF. The CDR3 DNA is TGTGCCAGCACCCCCGGGAACTCCCCTAACTATGGCTACACCTTC.